This T cell receptor (beta chain) is drawn from a study of blood T cell repertoires in COVID-19. In the study overall: Material from acute and convalescent COVID-19 was sourced from the United States, Italy and Spain. PBMCs, B-cell-depleted T cells, or T cells were the source of the cDNA or gDNA that made up the material.

Per the original data handling: From reference gene primer amplification, estimates of nucleated cell counts were derived. The assay was immunoSEQ multiplex PCR, and TCRdb's table has in-frame clones only and misses some. Clonal size and the V and J genes are those of that table, whereas D and trimming came from the DNA. This sample has 4,000 to 5,000 clones; approximately 71% occur once, and the top ten carry 37%. Germline lookup yields CDR1 MNHEY and CDR2 SVGAGI. J gave up 6 bases and V 6 bases, and 6 bases lay outside the gene matches. CDR3 length equals 13 residues. This clone was seen only once. The chain joins TRBV6-5 to TRBJ2-7, with 9 bases fitting TRBD1. The clonotype comes from a human donor in a cohort sampled during active COVID-19. The sample was peripheral blood. In nucleotides, the CDR3 is TGTGCCAGCAGAGGGACAGGGCCCAGCGAGCAGTACTTC. It specifies CASRGTGPSEQYF.